The source of this TCR beta chain is a study of cytomegalovirus exposure and HLA in healthy donors. General study points: The study reported that TCR beta sequences accurately predicted HLA-A and HLA-B alleles in most subjects.

The PCR ran on 60 Vbeta and 13 Jbeta primers. TCRdb's table, derived via immunoSEQ multiplex PCR, lists solely in-frame clones and lacks some. The table has 150,000 to 200,000 clones, approximately 84% seen once. Regarding this clone: No antigen is known for it.

CDR1 and CDR2 from the germline V gene are ENHRY and SYGVKD. V trimming: 6 bases; J trimming: 2 bases; junction bases outside the gene matches: 2. The CDR3 runs to 13 residues. The chain couples TRBV10-3 to TRBJ2-3; 7 nucleotides line up with TRBD1. The clonotype comes from a girl under 18 in good health and CMV-seropositive. Sequenced material: PBMCs. The CDR3 DNA sequence: TGTGCCATCAGCAGGGGGACCACAGATACGCAGTATTTT. Its protein product is CAISRGTTDTQYF.